This paragraph covers one T cell receptor (beta chain) sequence. In the original workflow: Reference gene primer amplification gave estimated nucleated cell counts. Measured with immunoSEQ multiplex PCR; TCRdb has only the in-frame clones, and not every one. That table furnishes V, J and clone size, whereas the DNA furnished D and trimming. Among about 240,000 clones listed, 83% were seen once. These data belong to a study of blood T cell repertoires in COVID-19. The overall study: Donors in the United States, Italy and Spain gave samples during acute or convalescent COVID-19. T cells, B-cell-depleted T cells, or PBMCs provided the cDNA or gDNA that served as material.

Per the germline V gene, CDR1 is LGHNA and CDR2 is YNFKEQ. CDR3 length: 16 residues. Trimming at V came to 2 bases and at J to 5 bases, leaving 9 bases not matched to a gene. The chain joins TRBV4-2 to TRBJ1-1, with 9 bases that match TRBD1. This TCR was sampled from a human donor in a cohort sampled during active COVID-19. The sequencing sample was made of peripheral blood. The CDR3 loop reads CASSQIRDRVNTEAFF. The CDR3 DNA reads TGTGCCAGCAGCCAAATCCGGGACAGGGTAAATACTGAAGCTTTCTTT.